These 5 T cell receptor beta chains came from one sample sequenced in a study of T cell repertoires in cytomegalovirus infection. The antigens for these receptors are not known. TCRdb re-called the reads through MiXCR, storing one row per CDR3 protein. The table includes about 140,000 distinct CDR3 sequences, 30% to 40% detected once. This sample comprised CD8+ T cells from cultured PBMCs, obtained from culture after CMV antigen stimulation. The receptor set was obtained from a human donor in good health (CMV status not recorded). Some clones in this sample may be carry-over from other donors' samples.

This sequence joins TRBV20-1 and TRBJ1-6; TRBD1 might be the D (5 bases). Per the germline V gene, CDR1 is DFQATT and CDR2 is SNEGSKA (reference sequence). The CDR3 spans 16 residues. Deletions cut 1 base from V and 2 bases from J, with 12 bases between. The CDR3 bases are TGCAGTGCTAGAGGCGAGGGGAGCCCCTATAATTCACCCCTCCACTTT. This encodes CSARGEGSPYNSPLHF.

This clonotype showed up just once. A much larger clone differs by one base, so this may be a read error. The genes are TRBV27 and TRBJ1-2; D is unresolved. Germline V gene lookup returns CDR1 MNHEY and CDR2 SMNVEV (reference sequence). CDR3 length: 14 residues. The DNA for the CDR3 is TGTACCAGCAGTTTATTTTTTGACGGCTATGGCTACACCTTC. It yields the protein CTSSLFFDGYGYTF.

This clonotype was counted at least ten times. The CDR3 loop is CASSSSNTEAFF. CDR3 nucleotide sequence: TGTGCCAGTAGTTCATCGAACACTGAAGCTTTCTTT. V usage is TRBV19 and J usage is TRBJ1-1; D unresolved. CDR1 and CDR2 from the germline V gene are LNHDA and SQIVND (reference sequence). V shed 5 bases and J shed 1 base, with 5 bases lying between them. The CDR3 runs to 12 residues. Combining the CDR3 with reference TRBV19 and TRBJ1-1 gives the whole variable domain DGGITQSPKYLFRKEGQNVTLSCEQNLNHDAMYWYRQDPGQGLRLIYYSQIVNDFQKGDIAEGYSVSREKKESFPLTVTSAQKNPTAFYLCASSSSNTEAFFGQGTRLTVV.

The chain combines TRBV7-8 with TRBJ2-5, with 7 bases matching TRBD2. There are 15 residues in the CDR3. CDR1 and CDR2 (germline): SGHVS, FQNEAQ. Losses at the gene ends were 6 bases for V and 4 bases for J; bases not matched to a gene: 11. CDR3 DNA sequence: TGTGCCAGCAGACATCCGGGACTAAGTCGAGAGACCCAGTACTTC. Amino acids: CASRHPGLSRETQYF.

The chain employs TRBV6-1 and TRBJ1-1; 8 positions match TRBD1. With V trimmed by 5 bases and J by 1 base, 6 bases remained unmatched. Germline CDR1 and CDR2: MNHNS and SASEGT. The CDR3 loop spans 15 amino acids. CDR3 nucleotide sequence: TGTGCCAGCAGTTTGGACAGGGCAGGGAACACTGAAGCTTTCTTT. Translation gives CASSLDRAGNTEAFF.